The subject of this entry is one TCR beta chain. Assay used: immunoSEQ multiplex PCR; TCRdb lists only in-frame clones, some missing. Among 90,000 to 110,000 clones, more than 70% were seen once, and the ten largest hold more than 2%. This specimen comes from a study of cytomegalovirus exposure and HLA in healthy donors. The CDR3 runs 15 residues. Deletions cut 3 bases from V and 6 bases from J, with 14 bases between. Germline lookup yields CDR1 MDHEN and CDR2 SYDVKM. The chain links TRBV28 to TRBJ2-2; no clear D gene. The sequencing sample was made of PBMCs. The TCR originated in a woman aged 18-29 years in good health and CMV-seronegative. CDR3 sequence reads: CASSLMVDSAGELFF. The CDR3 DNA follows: TGTGCCAGCAGTTTGATGGTCGATTCGGCCGGGGAGCTGTTTTTT.